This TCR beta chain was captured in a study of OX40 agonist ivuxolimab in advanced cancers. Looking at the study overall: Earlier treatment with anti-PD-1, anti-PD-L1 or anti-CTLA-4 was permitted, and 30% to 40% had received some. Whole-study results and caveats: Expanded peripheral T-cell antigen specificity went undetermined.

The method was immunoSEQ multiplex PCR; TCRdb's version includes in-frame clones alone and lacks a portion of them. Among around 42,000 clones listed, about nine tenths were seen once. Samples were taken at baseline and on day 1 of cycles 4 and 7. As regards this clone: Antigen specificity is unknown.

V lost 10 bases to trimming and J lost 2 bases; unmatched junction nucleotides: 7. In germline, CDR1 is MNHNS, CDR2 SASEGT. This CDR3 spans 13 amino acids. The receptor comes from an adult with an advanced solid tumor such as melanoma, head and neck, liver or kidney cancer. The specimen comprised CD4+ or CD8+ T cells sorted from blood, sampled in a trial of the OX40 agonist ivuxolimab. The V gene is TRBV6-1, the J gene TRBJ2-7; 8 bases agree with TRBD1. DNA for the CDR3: TGTGCCACCCAGACAGGGGTCACCTACGAGCAGTACTTC. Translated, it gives CATQTGVTYEQYF.